This T cell receptor beta chain was sequenced for a study of shared clonotypes between healthy human individuals. Sequenced by immunoSEQ multiplex PCR; TCRdb stores in-frame clones only, minus some. The sample has 1.5 million to 1.9 million clones; around 98% are singletons. Splitting of CD4+ cells produced CD45RA+ naive and CD45RA-negative memory subsets. CDR3 length: 14 amino acids. Trimming left V 0 bases short and J 2 bases short, with 8 bases between. Germline loops: CDR1 SGHVS, CDR2 FQNEAQ. About this clone itself: Distinct nucleotide sequences in the sample also encode this CDR3.

The sequenced material came from naive CD4+ T cells sorted from blood. Indicated subset: CD45RA+ positively selected. This clonotype was obtained from a young man in good health. The chain combines TRBV7-8 with TRBJ2-7; D gene ambiguous. This CDR3 reads CASSLAGPPYEQYF. DNA for the CDR3: TGTGCCAGCAGCTTAGCCGGGCCCCCCTACGAGCAGTACTTC.